This is a list of T cell receptor beta chains from one sample in a study of regulatory dendritic cells for organ transplantation. Their recognized antigens are unknown. Profiling relied on immunoSEQ multiplex PCR, and the TCRdb table lists in-frame clones only, not all of them. This table holds approximately 12,000 clones, 74% found once. Sample: naive CD4+ T cells from blood cultured with regulatory dendritic cells. These receptor sequences come from a human donor in good health. CDR3s include the opening cysteine and the closing phenylalanine or tryptophan. Fields, in order: D gene, V gene, CDR3 length, J gene, clone size, CDR3 DNA, CDR3 protein. D genes are given only for firm matches. Where a row states a size, it is once, few, many or the class of an expanded clone; other rows omit it.

>-|TRBV5-1|14|TRBJ1-1|-
TGCGCCAGCAGCTTTAACAGTGAGACCACTGAAGCTTTCTTT
CASSFNSETTEAFF
>TRBD1|TRBV2|13|TRBJ1-5|-
TGTGCCAGCAGTGCAGGGGGCGACCAGCCCCAGCATTTT
CASSAGGDQPQHF
>TRBD2|TRBV10-2|15|TRBJ2-5|-
TGCGCCAGCAGTGACAGCGGGGGGCCCCAAGAGACCCAGTACTTC
CASSDSGGPQETQYF
>TRBD1|TRBV5-1|15|TRBJ2-3|-
TGCGCCAGCAGCTACCGGGACAGGGACACAGATACGCAGTATTTT
CASSYRDRDTDTQYF
>TRBD2|TRBV6-5|15|TRBJ2-3|-
TGTGCCAGCAGTTGGTCGGGGGGACCCACAGATACGCAGTATTTT
CASSWSGGPTDTQYF
>-|TRBV4-1|17|TRBJ1-4|-
TGCGCCAGCAGCCAGGAGGGGCCATATCGGGCTAATGAAAAACTGTTTTTT
CASSQEGPYRANEKLFF
>-|TRBV12-5|17|TRBJ2-2|medium-sized
TGTGCTAGTGGTTTCTACCGGGACTCGTTTTGGCCCGGGGAGCTGTTTTTT
CASGFYRDSFWPGELFF
>-|TRBV27|14|TRBJ1-1|-
TGTGCCAGCAGTTTTACTGGGGGCGGCACTGAAGCTTTCTTT
CASSFTGGGTEAFF
>-|TRBV12-5|13|TRBJ2-2|-
TGTGCTAGTAGCGTCCCTAACACCGGGGAGCTGTTTTTT
CASSVPNTGELFF
>TRBD1|TRBV25-1|15|TRBJ1-4|-
TGTGCCAGCAGTGCCCGACAGGGTGCTAATGAAAAACTGTTTTTT
CASSARQGANEKLFF
>-|TRBV19|14|TRBJ1-4|-
TGTGCCAGTAGTATGGGGCAGGGGTCGGAAAAACTGTTTTTT
CASSMGQGSEKLFF
>-|TRBV10-3|15|TRBJ2-2|-
TGTGCCATCATGAACGGGCAGGGTCGGACCGGGGAGCTGTTTTTT
CAIMNGQGRTGELFF
>-|TRBV4-1|16|TRBJ2-1|-
TGCGCCAGCAGCCAAGGAGGAGGTCACCTATACAATGAGCAGTTCTTC
CASSQGGGHLYNEQFF
>-|TRBV5-6|14|TRBJ2-3|-
TGTGCCAGCAGCTCCAGGAGAGGGACAGATACGCAGTATTTT
CASSSRRGTDTQYF
>-|TRBV19|14|TRBJ2-2|-
TGTGCCAGTAGTAATAAGGACTGGACCGGGGAGCTGTTTTTT
CASSNKDWTGELFF
>-|TRBV7-9|13|TRBJ1-2|-
TGTGCCAGCAGCTCGCAGGGTATCGATGGCTACACCTTC
CASSSQGIDGYTF
>-|TRBV15|15|TRBJ1-3|-
TGTGCCACCAGCAGAGATGACGGGGCTGGAAACACCATATATTTT
CATSRDDGAGNTIYF
>TRBD1|TRBV5-1|16|TRBJ2-7|-
TGCGCCAGCAGCTGGGGTCTGGACAGGCCGATCTACGAGCAGTACTTC
CASSWGLDRPIYEQYF
>TRBD1|TRBV7-2|17|TRBJ2-1|-
TGTGCCAGCAGCTTAGCGTTGGGACAGGGTTCCTCGGGTGAGCAGTTCTTC
CASSLALGQGSSGEQFF
>TRBD1|TRBV6-5|10|TRBJ1-1|-
TGTGCCAGCAGAGACAGGGGAGCTTTCTTT
CASRDRGAFF
>-|TRBV19|13|TRBJ1-2|-
TGTGCCAGCACACACGTAAGGGGGATTGGCTACACCTTC
CASTHVRGIGYTF
>-|TRBV19|14|TRBJ1-6|-
TGTGCCAGTACCACAGATAATCCCAATTCACCCCTCCACTTT
CASTTDNPNSPLHF
>-|TRBV5-1|16|TRBJ2-2|-
TGCGCCAGCAGCTTGGTTCAGGGGCTTCCCACCGGGGAGCTGTTTTTT
CASSLVQGLPTGELFF
>-|TRBV21-1|13|TRBJ2-3|few
TGTGCCAGCAGCAACTTATCTAGCGGGGACAGGCTTTTT
CASSNLSSGDRLF
>TRBD2|TRBV5-4|17|TRBJ2-7|-
TGTGCCAGCAGCCGCGGGACTAGCGGGGGGTCCTCCTACGAGCAGTACTTC
CASSRGTSGGSSYEQYF
>-|TRBV4-1|13|TRBJ1-5|-
TGCGCCAGCAGCCATTTCAGGGGCGAGGCCCAGCATTTT
CASSHFRGEAQHF
>-|TRBV7-9|11|TRBJ2-5|few
TGTGCCAGCAGCACGGAGGAGACCCAGTACTTC
CASSTEETQYF
>TRBD2|TRBV19|15|TRBJ2-1|-
TGTGCCAGTAGTATTAGCGGGGGGCCCTACAATGAGCAGTTCTTC
CASSISGGPYNEQFF
>-|TRBV6-5|14|TRBJ1-1|-
TGTGCCAGCAGTTACCTTAGAGAGAACACTGAAGCTTTCTTT
CASSYLRENTEAFF
>TRBD1|TRBV18|14|TRBJ2-7|-
TGTGCCAGCTCACCGGGACAGGAGTCCTACGAGCAGTACTTC
CASSPGQESYEQYF
>TRBD1|TRBV6-1|14|TRBJ2-3|-
TGTGCCAGCAGTGGGGACAGGGGAACAGATACGCAGTATTTT
CASSGDRGTDTQYF
>TRBD1|TRBV7-9|15|TRBJ1-2|once
TGTGCCAGCAGTCCACAGGGGGCCAGGAGCTATGGCTACACCTTC
CASSPQGARSYGYTF
>-|TRBV5-1|15|TRBJ2-2|once
TGCGCCAGCAGCTTAGTTGGCAGTATCTCCGGGGAGCTGTTTTTT
CASSLVGSISGELFF
>-|TRBV7-2|14|TRBJ1-2|once
TGTGCCAGCAGCGTAGGGGGGGGTAGCTATGGCTACACCTTC
CASSVGGGSYGYTF
>-|TRBV5-4|15|TRBJ1-1|-
TGTGCCAGCAGCTTGGCGGAGGATAACGGCGCTGAAGCTTTCTTT
CASSLAEDNGAEAFF
>TRBD1|TRBV5-1|14|TRBJ1-1|-
TGCGCCAGCAGCTTTGACAGGGTAAACACTGAAGCTTTCTTT
CASSFDRVNTEAFF
>TRBD2|TRBV2|17|TRBJ2-7|-
TGTGCCAGCAGTGTTGGTACTAGCGGGGGGATTGGTCGCGAGCAGTACTTC
CASSVGTSGGIGREQYF
>TRBD2|TRBV9|15|TRBJ2-1|-
TGTGCCAGCAGCACCGGACCCGAGCGGGGCAATGAGCAGTTCTTC
CASSTGPERGNEQFF
>TRBD1|TRBV6-5|14|TRBJ1-1|-
TGTGCCAGCAAAATACAGGGGGGGTCTTATGAAGCTTTCTTT
CASKIQGGSYEAFF
>-|TRBV6-5|15|TRBJ1-5|-
TGTGCCAGCAGTTCCCGGGGGGCCGGCAATCAGCCCCAGCATTTT
CASSSRGAGNQPQHF
>TRBD1|TRBV4-3|17|TRBJ2-5|-
TGCGCCAGCAGCCAAGGGACCGGGACAGGGGGCTTGGAGACCCAGTACTTC
CASSQGTGTGGLETQYF